This TCR beta chain appears in the sequencing data of a study of blood T cell repertoires in COVID-19. CDR1 and CDR2 (germline): MGHDK, SYGVNS. Germline trimming cut 1 base from V and 8 bases from J; bases unmatched to any gene: 6. This CDR3 comprises 15 residues. Generated by immunoSEQ multiplex PCR, the TCRdb table keeps only in-frame clones and is missing some. The sample lists approximately 200,000 clones, roughly 77% seen once, with around 5.4% in the top ten. Seattle-derived patients entered the study during active infection and were followed longitudinally. Sequencing was performed on peripheral blood. The chain employs TRBV25-1 and TRBJ2-1, with 9 bases that match TRBD2. This receptor was identified in a woman between 35 and 50 years old with COVID-19, enrolled during active disease. CDR3 sequence: CASSESLAGIYEQFF. For the CDR3, the DNA is TGTGCCAGCAGTGAATCCCTAGCGGGGATCTATGAGCAGTTCTTC. Full variable domain (rest looked up from reference TRBV25-1 and TRBJ2-1): EADIYQTPRYLVIGTGKKITLECSQTMGHDKMYWYQQDPGMELHLIHYSYGVNSTEKGDLSSESTVSRIRTEHFPLTLESARPSHTSQYLCASSESLAGIYEQFFGPGTRLTVL.